This T cell receptor beta chain was identified in a study of blood T cell repertoires in COVID-19. CDR1 is LGHNA, CDR2 YNFKEQ, per germline. Trimming left V 0 bases short and J 3 bases short, with 8 bases between. This CDR3 spans 14 amino acids. Cohort 3 recovered donors had two negative PCRs, clearance, or symptom resolution. Profiling relied on immunoSEQ multiplex PCR, and the TCRdb table lists in-frame clones only, not all of them. The sample consists of around 330,000 clones, about nine tenths of them appearing once. The receptor was derived from a woman between 18 and 29 years old who had recovered from COVID-19. The chain has TRBV4-2 and TRBJ1-2; D remains ambiguous. The source material was PBMCs or T cells enriched from blood (not recorded which). The CDR3, as DNA: TGTGCCAGCAGCCAAGAGGCGGGGTACTATGGCTACACCTTC. Its translation: CASSQEAGYYGYTF.